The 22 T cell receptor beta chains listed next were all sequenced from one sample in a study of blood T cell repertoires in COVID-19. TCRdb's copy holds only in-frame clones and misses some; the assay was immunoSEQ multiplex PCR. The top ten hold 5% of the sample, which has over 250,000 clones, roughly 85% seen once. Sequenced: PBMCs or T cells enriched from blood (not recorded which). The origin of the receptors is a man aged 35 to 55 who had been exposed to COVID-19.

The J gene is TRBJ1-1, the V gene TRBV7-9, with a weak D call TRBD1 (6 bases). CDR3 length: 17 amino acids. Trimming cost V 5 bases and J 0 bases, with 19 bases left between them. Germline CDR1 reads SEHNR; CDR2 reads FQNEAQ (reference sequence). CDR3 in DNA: TGTGCCAGCAGCCTCACCCCATTCGGACAGTTGAACACTGAAGCTTTCTTT. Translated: CASSLTPFGQLNTEAFF.

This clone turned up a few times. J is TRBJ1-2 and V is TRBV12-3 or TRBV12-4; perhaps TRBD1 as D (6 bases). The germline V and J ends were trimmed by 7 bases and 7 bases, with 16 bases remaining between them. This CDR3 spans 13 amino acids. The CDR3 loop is CASTVGGGLGYTF. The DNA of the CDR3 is TGTGCCAGCACCGTAGGGGGGGGCCTTGGCTACACCTTC.

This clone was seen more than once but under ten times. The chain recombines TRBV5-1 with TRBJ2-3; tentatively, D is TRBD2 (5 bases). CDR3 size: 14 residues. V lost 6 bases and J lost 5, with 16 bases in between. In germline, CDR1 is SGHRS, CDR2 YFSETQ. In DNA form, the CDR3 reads TGCGCCAGCACGGACTCCACGGCAGGAGATACGCAGTATTTT. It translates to CASTDSTAGDTQYF.

CDR3 residues: CASSVSGTNEKLFF. CDR3 sequence (DNA): TGTGCCAGCAGCGTAAGCGGGACTAATGAAAAACTGTTTTTT. V and J are TRBV9 and TRBJ1-4; no reliable D call. Germline V gene sequence: CDR1 SGDLS, CDR2 YYNGEE. This CDR3 spans 14 amino acids. Trimming pared 1 base from V and 2 bases from J, leaving 6 bases between.

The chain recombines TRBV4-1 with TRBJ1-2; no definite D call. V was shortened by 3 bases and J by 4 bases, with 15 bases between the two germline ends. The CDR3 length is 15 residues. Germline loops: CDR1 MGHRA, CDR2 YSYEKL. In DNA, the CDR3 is TGCGCCAGCAGCCAGCCGGTCCGAGCACGCTATGGCTACACCTTC. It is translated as CASSQPVRARYGYTF.

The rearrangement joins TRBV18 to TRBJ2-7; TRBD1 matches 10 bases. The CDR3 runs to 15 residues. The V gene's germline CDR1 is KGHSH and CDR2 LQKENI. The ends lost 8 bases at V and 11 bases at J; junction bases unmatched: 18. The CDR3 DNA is TGTGCCAGCAAAAGATCCGGGGGGGACAGGGGTTCGGAGTACTTC. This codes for CASKRSGGDRGSEYF. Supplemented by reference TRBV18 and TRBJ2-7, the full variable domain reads NAGVMQNPRHLVRRRGQEARLRCSPMKGHSHVYWYRQLPEEGLKFMVYLQKENIIDESGMPKERFSAEFPKEGPSILRIQQVVRGDSAAYFCASKRSGGDRGSEYFGPGTRLTVT.

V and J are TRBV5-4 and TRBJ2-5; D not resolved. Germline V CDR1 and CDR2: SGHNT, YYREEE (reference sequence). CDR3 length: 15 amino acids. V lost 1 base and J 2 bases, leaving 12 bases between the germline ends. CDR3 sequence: CASSLSQSQQETQYF. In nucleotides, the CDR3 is TGTGCCAGCAGCTTGTCACAGAGTCAACAAGAGACCCAGTACTTC.

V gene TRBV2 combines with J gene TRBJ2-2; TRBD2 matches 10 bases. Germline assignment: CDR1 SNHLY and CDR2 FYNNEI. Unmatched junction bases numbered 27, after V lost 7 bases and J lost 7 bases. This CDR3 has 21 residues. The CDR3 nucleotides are TGTGCCAGCAAAAAGGGGTTTGAGGTAGCGGGAGGACGGTTAGAGAGCGGGGAGCTGTTTTTT. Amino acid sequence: CASKKGFEVAGGRLESGELFF.

The CDR3 DNA sequence: TGTGCCAGCAGCTTTGCTACAGCTACCTACGAGCAGTACTTC. This codes for CASSFATATYEQYF. The chain is built from TRBV7-9 and TRBJ2-7, with no clear D. This CDR3 is built from 14 residues. CDR1 and CDR2 from the germline V gene are SEHNR and FQNEAQ (reference sequence). The V gene lost 3 bases and the J gene lost 2 bases, with 11 bases spanning the gap.

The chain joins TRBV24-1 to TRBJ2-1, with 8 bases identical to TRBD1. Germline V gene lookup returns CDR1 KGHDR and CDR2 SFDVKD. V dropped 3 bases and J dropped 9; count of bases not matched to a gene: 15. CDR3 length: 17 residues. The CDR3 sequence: CATSDPLALGQGREQFF. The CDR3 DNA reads TGTGCCACCAGTGATCCTCTAGCCCTCGGACAGGGACGTGAGCAGTTCTTC.

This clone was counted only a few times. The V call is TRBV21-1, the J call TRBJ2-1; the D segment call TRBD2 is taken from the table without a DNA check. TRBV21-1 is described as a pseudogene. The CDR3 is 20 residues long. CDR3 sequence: CASSKVGPWGVAALYNEQFF. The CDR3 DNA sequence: TGTGCCAGCAGCAAAGTCGGACCCTGGGGGGTAGCGGCACTCTACAATGAGCAGTTCTTC.

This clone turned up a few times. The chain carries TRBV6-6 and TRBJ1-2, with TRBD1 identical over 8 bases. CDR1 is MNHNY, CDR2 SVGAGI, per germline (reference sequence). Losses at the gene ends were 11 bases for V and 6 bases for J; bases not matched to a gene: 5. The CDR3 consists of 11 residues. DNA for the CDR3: TGTGCCCTCAGGGGGCTCGATGGCTACACCTTC. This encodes CALRGLDGYTF.

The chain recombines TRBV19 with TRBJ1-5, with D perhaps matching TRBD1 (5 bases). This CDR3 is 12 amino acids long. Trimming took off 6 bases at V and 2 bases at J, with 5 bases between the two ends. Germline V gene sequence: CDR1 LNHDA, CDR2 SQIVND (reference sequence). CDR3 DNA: TGTGCCAGTAGCAGGGGCAATCAGCCCCAGCATTTT. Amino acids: CASSRGNQPQHF.

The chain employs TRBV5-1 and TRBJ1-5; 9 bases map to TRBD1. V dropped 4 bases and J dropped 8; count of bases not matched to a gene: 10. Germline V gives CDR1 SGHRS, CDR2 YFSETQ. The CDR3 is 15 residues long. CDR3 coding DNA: TGCGCCAGCAGCAGGACAGGGGCGGCAGGAGAGCCCCAGCATTTT. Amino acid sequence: CASSRTGAAGEPQHF.

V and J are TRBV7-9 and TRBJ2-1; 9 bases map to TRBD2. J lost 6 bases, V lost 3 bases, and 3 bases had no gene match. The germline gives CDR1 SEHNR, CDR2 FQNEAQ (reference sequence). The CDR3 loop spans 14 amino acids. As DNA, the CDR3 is TGTGCCAGCAGCTTTGCGGGAGGGGTCAATGAGCAGTTCTTC. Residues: CASSFAGGVNEQFF.

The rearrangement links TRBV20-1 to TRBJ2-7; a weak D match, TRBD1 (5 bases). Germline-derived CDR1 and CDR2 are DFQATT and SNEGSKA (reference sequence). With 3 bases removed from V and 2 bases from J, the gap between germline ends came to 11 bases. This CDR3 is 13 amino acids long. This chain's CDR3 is CSASSQGTYEQYF. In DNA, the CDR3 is TGCAGTGCTAGTTCCCAGGGCACCTACGAGCAGTACTTC.

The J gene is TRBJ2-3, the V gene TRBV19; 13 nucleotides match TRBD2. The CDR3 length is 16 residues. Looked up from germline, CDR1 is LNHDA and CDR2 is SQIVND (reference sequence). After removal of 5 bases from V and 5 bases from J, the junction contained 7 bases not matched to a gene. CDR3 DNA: TGTGCCAGTAGTGTCGGACTAGCGGGAGTGAGAGATACGCAGTATTTT. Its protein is CASSVGLAGVRDTQYF.

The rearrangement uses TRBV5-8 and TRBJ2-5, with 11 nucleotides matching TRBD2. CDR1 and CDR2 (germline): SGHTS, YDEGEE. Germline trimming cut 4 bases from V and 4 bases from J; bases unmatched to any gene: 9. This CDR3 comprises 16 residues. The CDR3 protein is CASSERIAGGLETQYF. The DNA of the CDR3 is TGTGCCAGCAGCGAGAGAATAGCGGGAGGGCTAGAGACCCAGTACTTC.

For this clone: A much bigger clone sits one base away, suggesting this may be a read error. The CDR3 here is CANSQEGEGYNYGYTF. CDR3 nucleotides: TGTGCCAACAGCCAAGAAGGGGAGGGCTATAACTATGGCTACACCTTC. This chain joins TRBV3-1 (or the pseudogene TRBV3-2) and TRBJ1-2; tentatively, D is TRBD1 (5 bases). The CDR3 has 16 amino acids. Germline CDR1 and CDR2: LGHDT and YNNKEL (reference sequence).

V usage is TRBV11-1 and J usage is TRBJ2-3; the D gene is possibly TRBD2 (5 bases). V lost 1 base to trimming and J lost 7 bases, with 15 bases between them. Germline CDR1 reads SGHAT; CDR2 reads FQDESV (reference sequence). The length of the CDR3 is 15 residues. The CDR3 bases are TGTGCCAGCAGCTTAGGAGTCGGGAATCGAAATACGCAGTATTTT. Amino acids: CASSLGVGNRNTQYF.

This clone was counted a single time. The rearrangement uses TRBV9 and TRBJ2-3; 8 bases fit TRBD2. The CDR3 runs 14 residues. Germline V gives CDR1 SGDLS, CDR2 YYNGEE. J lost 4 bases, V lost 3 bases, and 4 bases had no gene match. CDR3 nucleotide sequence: TGTGCCAGCAGCGCGGGGGGGGCGGCAGATACGCAGTATTTT. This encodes CASSAGGAADTQYF.

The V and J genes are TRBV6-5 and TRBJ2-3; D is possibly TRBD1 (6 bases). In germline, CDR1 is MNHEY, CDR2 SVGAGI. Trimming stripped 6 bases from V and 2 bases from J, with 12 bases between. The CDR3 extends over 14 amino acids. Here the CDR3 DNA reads TGTGCCAGCAGAAAAGGACAGCTCACAGATACGCAGTATTTT. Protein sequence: CASRKGQLTDTQYF.